Shown below are 14 T cell receptor beta chains from a single sample sequenced in a study of blood T cell repertoires in COVID-19. The table came from immunoSEQ multiplex PCR; TCRdb's copy has only in-frame clones and leaves some out. The sample consists of around 240,000 clones, approximately 91% of them appearing once. The sequenced sample was PBMCs or T cells enriched from blood (not recorded which). Source of these receptors: a human donor in a cohort exposed to, infected with or recovered from COVID-19 (not recorded which). The donor label of this sample is uncertain.

The genes are TRBV21-1 and TRBJ1-2. TRBV21-1 has pseudogene status. The CDR3 is 14 amino acids. The CDR3 here is CASSRVGPNYGYTF. The CDR3 DNA follows: TGTGCCAGCAGCCGGGTGGGTCCTAACTATGGCTACACCTTC.

The CDR3 loop reads CSASGPFSSTDTQYF. The CDR3 region has the DNA TGCAGTGCTAGTGGGCCATTCTCTAGCACAGATACGCAGTATTTT. This chain links TRBV20-1 with TRBJ2-3; D call uncertain. With 3 bases removed from V and 0 bases from J, the gap between germline ends came to 13 bases. Germline CDR1 reads DFQATT; CDR2 reads SNEGSKA (reference sequence). The CDR3 runs 15 residues.

The rearrangement joins TRBV7-6 to TRBJ2-7; 11 bases line up with TRBD2. The germline gives CDR1 SGHVS, CDR2 FNYEAQ. This CDR3 comprises 17 residues. The V gene end was trimmed by 5 bases and the J gene end by 7 bases; junction bases not matched to a gene: 16. CDR3 sequence (DNA): TGTGCCAGCAGCCCCCCCCTAGCGGGGGGCACCTTTAGGGAGCAGTACTTC. As protein: CASSPPLAGGTFREQYF.

This clone was counted only a few times. This chain joins TRBV2 and TRBJ2-1, with 8 bases aligning to TRBD2. The germline CDR1 and CDR2 sequences are SNHLY and FYNNEI. The V gene end was trimmed by 7 bases and the J gene end by 4 bases; junction bases not matched to a gene: 9. This CDR3 spans 15 amino acids. CDR3 amino acids: CASKVGRGEYNEQFF. The CDR3 DNA reads TGTGCCAGCAAAGTAGGGCGGGGGGAATACAATGAGCAGTTCTTC.

The chain couples TRBV5-1 to TRBJ2-1; the D gene is possibly TRBD2 (6 bases). Trimming removed 4 bases at V and 1 base at J, with 21 bases between. The CDR3 is 18 residues long. The germline V gene encodes CDR1 SGHRS and CDR2 YFSETQ. This CDR3 reads CASSRLVPAGLSYNEQFF. The DNA for the CDR3 is TGCGCCAGCAGCCGCCTCGTTCCAGCGGGCCTTTCCTACAATGAGCAGTTCTTC.

The CDR3 sequence is CASSSRTGPNEKLFF. The DNA for the CDR3 is TGTGCCAGCAGCTCCCGGACAGGCCCTAATGAAAAACTGTTTTTT. The chain couples TRBV9 to TRBJ1-4, with TRBD1 identical over 7 bases. Per the germline V gene, CDR1 is SGDLS and CDR2 is YYNGEE. With 4 bases clipped from V and 3 bases from J, the junction kept 6 bases outside the gene matches. This CDR3 region has 15 residues.

The chain is built from TRBV19 and TRBJ1-2; 8 bases align to TRBD1. This CDR3 has 12 residues. J lost 3 bases, V lost 8 bases, and 2 bases had no gene match. Germline V gene lookup returns CDR1 LNHDA and CDR2 SQIVND (reference sequence). The CDR3 DNA follows: TGTGCCAGTGAGACAGGGGACTATGGCTACACCTTC. This encodes CASETGDYGYTF.

J is TRBJ1-3 and V is TRBV18; a possible D gene is TRBD1 (6 bases). Germline V lookup: CDR1 KGHSH, CDR2 LQKENI. CDR3 length: 14 amino acids. V lost 2 bases and J 4 bases, leaving 9 bases between the germline ends. CDR3 residues: CASSPRDMGNTIYF. In DNA, the CDR3 is TGTGCCAGCTCACCAAGGGACATGGGAAACACCATATATTTT.

The V and J genes are TRBV6-5 and TRBJ1-2; 8 bases are a match to TRBD1. With V trimmed by 5 bases and J by 4 bases, 9 bases remained unmatched. The CDR3 has 15 residues. The germline V gene encodes CDR1 MNHEY and CDR2 SVGAGI. This CDR3 reads CASSLQGAVGYGYTF. The CDR3 bases are TGTGCCAGCAGTCTTCAGGGGGCAGTAGGCTATGGCTACACCTTC.

The rearrangement joins TRBV5-4 to TRBJ1-2; no reliable D call. The ends were cut back, 0 bases at V and 7 bases at J, with 16 bases in the middle. This CDR3 contains 15 residues. The germline V gene has CDR1 SGHNT and CDR2 YYREEE (reference sequence). Here the CDR3 reads CASSLEAAVSSGYTF. Here the CDR3 DNA reads TGTGCCAGCAGCTTGGAGGCGGCTGTCTCTTCTGGCTACACCTTC. Looking up the rest from reference TRBV5-4 and TRBJ1-2 gives the full variable domain: ETGVTQSPTHLIKTRGQQVTLRCSSQSGHNTVSWYQQALGQGPQFIFQYYREEENGRGNFPPRFSGLQFPNYSSELNVNALELDDSALYLCASSLEAAVSSGYTFGSGTRLTVV.

As for this clone: Other nucleotide sequences from this sample produce the same CDR3. This chain joins TRBV6-1 and TRBJ1-2; TRBD1 might be the D (5 bases). CDR1 is MNHNS, CDR2 SASEGT, per germline. Trimming left V 2 bases short and J 4 bases short, with 8 bases between. CDR3 size: 13 residues. The CDR3 loop is CASSEQGSYGYTF. The CDR3 DNA follows: TGTGCCAGCAGTGAACAGGGCAGCTATGGCTACACCTTC.

The rearrangement links TRBV29-1 to TRBJ1-5, with 8 nucleotides matching TRBD1. Germline V gene lookup returns CDR1 SQVTM and CDR2 ANQGSEA. J was trimmed by 2 bases and V by 7 bases; bases with no gene match: 4. This CDR3 has 13 residues. The DNA of the CDR3 is TGCAGCGCCCTGGACAGGGGCAATCAGCCCCAGCATTTT. Translation: CSALDRGNQPQHF. The entire variable domain, with the rest obtained from reference TRBV29-1 and TRBJ1-5, is as follows: SAVISQKPSRDICQRGTSLTIQCQVDSQVTMMFWYRQQPGQSLTLIATANQGSEATYESGFVIDKFPISRPNLTFSTLTVSNMSPEDSSIYLCSALDRGNQPQHFGDGTRLSIL.

The chain recombines TRBV18 with TRBJ1-1, with 7 bases that match TRBD1. Germline CDR1 reads KGHSH; CDR2 reads LQKENI. Trimming cost V 2 bases and J 0 bases; bases outside gene matches: 6. The CDR3 consists of 16 residues. As DNA, the CDR3 is TGTGCCAGCTCACCAGAGGGGGACAGCATGAACACTGAAGCTTTCTTT. This translates into CASSPEGDSMNTEAFF.

V is TRBV10-3 and J is TRBJ2-1, with 11 nucleotides matching TRBD2. CDR3 length: 14 residues. The junction had 9 bases not matched to a gene; V was cut back by 11 bases and J by 6 bases. Germline CDR1 reads ENHRY; CDR2 reads SYGVKD. Here the CDR3 reads CASETSGGSNEQFF. DNA of the CDR3: TGTGCCTCCGAAACTAGCGGGGGTTCCAATGAGCAGTTCTTC.